Given below is one T cell receptor beta chain in context. The CDR3 is 19 amino acids. J lost 4 bases, V lost 7 bases, and 23 bases had no gene match. In germline, CDR1 is SGDLS, CDR2 YYNGEE. This sample is part of a study of T cell responses to AZD1222 COVID-19 vaccine. The table came from immunoSEQ multiplex PCR; TCRdb's copy has only in-frame clones and leaves some out. The sample consists of approximately 120,000 clones, 89% of them appearing once. This TCR was sampled from an adult in good health. This sequence joins TRBV9 and TRBJ1-3, with 7 bases that match TRBD1. This specimen was peripheral blood, taken on day 0 of AZD1222 vaccination. CDR3 coding DNA: TGTGCCAGCTCCCCCCGAGCGGAGACAGGGACCCTCGGAGGAAACACCATATATTTT. Translating gives CASSPRAETGTLGGNTIYF.